Below are 12 T cell receptor beta chains sequenced from a single sample in a study of monozygotic twins with cystic fibrosis. Profiled with immunoSEQ multiplex PCR; TCRdb holds only in-frame clones, not every one. The data contain under 40,000 clones, 95% to 98% of them singletons. Material: blood. The receptors here all came from a girl aged 2 to 9 with cystic fibrosis.

This chain connects TRBV5-6 to TRBJ1-6, with D tentatively TRBD1 (6 bases). Per the germline V gene, CDR1 is SGHDT and CDR2 is YYEEEE. This CDR3 region has 16 residues. V lost 1 base, J lost 7 bases, and 15 bases lay in between. CDR3 coding DNA: TGTGCCAGCAGCTTGTTTACGGGACAAACAAATTCACCCCTCCACTTT. As protein: CASSLFTGQTNSPLHF.

This clone was observed once. This rearrangement joins TRBV27 to TRBJ1-2, with TRBD1 as a possible D gene (5 bases). The V and J ends lost 4 bases and 10 bases respectively, with 16 bases between them. Germline lookup yields CDR1 MNHEY and CDR2 SMNVEV (reference sequence). CDR3 length: 13 amino acids. CDR3 region: CASSSTHQGVYTF. In DNA, the CDR3 is TGTGCCAGCAGTTCCACCCACCAGGGAGTCTACACCTTC.

This clone has more than one count but fewer than ten. The chain uses TRBV16 and TRBJ2-5; the match to TRBD2 covers 10 bases. The CDR3 loop spans 15 amino acids. CDR1 KGHSY and CDR2 FQNENV come from the germline V gene. The ends lost 9 bases at V and 5 bases at J; junction bases unmatched: 12. The CDR3 loop is CASSPSSGSLETQYF. CDR3 bases: TGTGCCAGTTCGCCGTCTAGCGGGAGTCTGGAGACCCAGTACTTC.

This clone has just one count. J is TRBJ1-1 and V is TRBV6-1; D is unresolved. There are 13 residues in the CDR3. The V end was cut by 4 bases, the J end by 6 bases, with 12 bases between. Looked up from germline, CDR1 is MNHNS and CDR2 is SASEGT. The CDR3 bases are TGTGCCAGCAGTGTTGAGGTGGGGTCTGAAGCTTTCTTT. Translating it yields CASSVEVGSEAFF.

This chain links TRBV7-2 with TRBJ2-7; TRBD1 agrees at 9 bases. The CDR3 has 15 amino acids. The ends lost 6 bases at V and 4 bases at J; junction bases unmatched: 10. The germline V gene has CDR1 SGHTA and CDR2 FQGNSA. CDR3 region: CASRYSPGTGYEQYF. The CDR3 bases are TGTGCCAGCAGGTATAGTCCCGGGACAGGGTACGAGCAGTACTTC.

This clone has just one count. The V gene is TRBV7-9, the J gene TRBJ2-1, with TRBD2 matching 11 bases. Per germline, CDR1 SEHNR and CDR2 FQNEAQ (reference sequence). V was clipped by 5 bases and J by 7 bases; unmatched bases: 4. The CDR3 is 14 amino acids. This chain's CDR3 is CASSSSGRANEQFF. The DNA for the CDR3 is TGTGCCAGCAGCAGTAGCGGGAGGGCAAATGAGCAGTTCTTC.

The V call is TRBV27, the J call TRBJ1-5, with 9 positions matching TRBD1. CDR3 length equals 15 residues. Trimming at V came to 3 bases and at J to 5 bases, leaving 5 bases not matched to a gene. Germline V gene lookup returns CDR1 MNHEY and CDR2 SMNVEV (reference sequence). CDR3 protein: CASSFHRTGDQPQHF. CDR3 bases: TGTGCCAGCAGTTTCCACCGGACAGGGGATCAGCCCCAGCATTTT.

The count of this clone is one. This chain uses TRBV19 with TRBJ1-1, with no clear D. The CDR3 is 14 residues long. Trimming stripped 1 base from V and 2 bases from J, with 8 bases between. Germline V lookup: CDR1 LNHDA, CDR2 SQIVND (reference sequence). Here the CDR3 reads CASSIAAGNTEAFF. The CDR3 bases are TGTGCCAGTAGTATAGCGGCGGGAAACACTGAAGCTTTCTTT.

This chain connects TRBV4-2 to TRBJ2-1; possibly TRBD1 or TRBD2 for D (5 bases each). Germline V gives CDR1 LGHNA, CDR2 YNFKEQ. CDR3 length equals 15 residues. Trimming stripped 6 bases from V and 3 bases from J, with 15 bases between. This CDR3 reads CASRLDLGVYNEQFF. The CDR3 coding sequence is TGTGCCAGCAGACTAGACTTGGGGGTCTACAATGAGCAGTTCTTC.

This clone has more than one count but fewer than ten. This chain connects TRBV6-5 to TRBJ1-1, with a possible D match to TRBD1 (6 bases). The CDR3 extends over 14 amino acids. Trimming pared 7 bases from V and 4 bases from J, leaving 16 bases between. Per germline, CDR1 MNHEY and CDR2 SVGAGI. CDR3: CASIARGDFTEAFF. CDR3 nucleotides: TGTGCCAGCATCGCGAGGGGGGATTTCACTGAAGCTTTCTTT.

The chain recombines TRBV6-1 with TRBJ2-7; D call uncertain. The CDR3 is 15 residues long. The germline V gene encodes CDR1 MNHNS and CDR2 SASEGT. V lost 4 bases to trimming and J lost 2 bases, with 15 bases between them. This CDR3 is CASSVGPVSTYEQYF. DNA of the CDR3: TGTGCCAGCAGTGTTGGGCCAGTGTCCACCTACGAGCAGTACTTC.

The chain combines TRBV10-2 with TRBJ1-3, with D hard to call. The CDR3 has 15 residues. The V and J ends lost 2 bases and 3 bases respectively, with 11 bases between them. Germline loops: CDR1 WSHSY, CDR2 SAAADI. The CDR3 nucleotides read TGCGCCAGCAGTGAGGATCTTTACCTTGGAAACACCATATATTTT. As protein: CASSEDLYLGNTIYF.